Listed below are T cell receptor beta chains from one sample, sequenced in a study of radiotherapy plus CTLA-4 blockade in lung cancer. This table comes from immunoSEQ multiplex PCR, and its TCRdb copy is limited to in-frame clones, with some not included. This repertoire shows some 35,000 clones, more than 70% found once; its top ten account for about 5.3%. Sequenced here: peripheral blood, sampled from a patient treated with radiotherapy plus ipilimumab. Receptors were obtained from a human donor with non-small cell lung cancer who had stable disease on radiotherapy plus ipilimumab. Both conserved end residues are part of each CDR3. The order of the fields is D gene, V gene, clone size, J gene, CDR3 protein, CDR3 DNA. D genes are given only for firm matches. Clone sizes are given selectively: once, few, many, or a class where the clone is expanded.

d_call: .; v_call: TRBV27; clone_size: .; j_call: TRBJ2-2; cdr3_aa: CASSFSFTGELFF; cdr3_nt: TGTGCCAGCAGTTTCTCGTTCACCGGGGAGCTGTTTTTT
d_call: .; v_call: TRBV2; clone_size: once; j_call: TRBJ2-1; cdr3_aa: CASRLYNEQFF; cdr3_nt: TGTGCCAGCAGGCTCTATAATGAGCAGTTCTTC
d_call: .; v_call: TRBV7-3; clone_size: .; j_call: TRBJ2-1; cdr3_aa: CASSPSHSSNEQFF; cdr3_nt: TGTGCCAGCAGCCCCTCCCACTCGTCAAATGAGCAGTTCTTC
d_call: TRBD2; v_call: TRBV4-1; clone_size: few; j_call: TRBJ2-1; cdr3_aa: CASSQPNPRVLAGRTSYNEQFF; cdr3_nt: TGCGCCAGCAGCCAGCCGAACCCCAGGGTGCTAGCGGGCCGGACCTCCTACAATGAGCAGTTCTTC
d_call: TRBD1; v_call: TRBV11-3; clone_size: .; j_call: TRBJ2-3; cdr3_aa: CASSRQGDTQYF; cdr3_nt: TGTGCCAGCAGCCGACAGGGAGATACGCAGTATTTT
d_call: TRBD2; v_call: TRBV4-3; clone_size: .; j_call: TRBJ2-1; cdr3_aa: CASSQFRLAGQFF; cdr3_nt: TGCGCCAGCAGCCAATTTAGACTAGCGGGGCAGTTCTTC
d_call: .; v_call: TRBV28; clone_size: .; j_call: TRBJ1-1; cdr3_aa: CASSPRSFNTEAFF; cdr3_nt: TGTGCCAGCAGTCCCCGGTCGTTTAACACTGAAGCTTTCTTT
d_call: .; v_call: TRBV5-1; clone_size: .; j_call: TRBJ2-5; cdr3_aa: CASSFGKTQETQYF; cdr3_nt: TGCGCCAGCAGCTTCGGGAAGACCCAAGAGACCCAGTACTTC
d_call: .; v_call: TRBV27; clone_size: few; j_call: TRBJ1-1; cdr3_aa: CASRTRAAKVNTEAFF; cdr3_nt: TGTGCCAGCAGAACCAGGGCCGCCAAGGTGAACACTGAAGCTTTCTTT
d_call: TRBD1; v_call: TRBV19; clone_size: .; j_call: TRBJ2-4; cdr3_aa: CASTGGVDKNIQYF; cdr3_nt: TGTGCCAGCACAGGGGGCGTTGACAAAAACATTCAGTACTTC
d_call: TRBD2; v_call: TRBV29-1; clone_size: .; j_call: TRBJ2-1; cdr3_aa: CSVARTSGPYNEQFF; cdr3_nt: TGCAGCGTCGCCCGGACTAGCGGGCCCTACAATGAGCAGTTCTTC
d_call: .; v_call: TRBV4-2; clone_size: .; j_call: TRBJ2-7; cdr3_aa: CASNPGRGSREQYF; cdr3_nt: TGTGCCAGCAACCCGGGCCGGGGATCGAGGGAGCAGTACTTC
d_call: .; v_call: TRBV7-2; clone_size: .; j_call: TRBJ2-7; cdr3_aa: CASSLMSEGEQYF; cdr3_nt: TGTGCCAGCAGCTTAATGTCTGAGGGCGAGCAGTACTTC
d_call: .; v_call: TRBV6-5; clone_size: .; j_call: TRBJ1-1; cdr3_aa: CASSTGDTEAFF; cdr3_nt: TGTGCCAGCAGTACCGGTGACACTGAAGCTTTCTTT
d_call: TRBD2; v_call: TRBV11-2; clone_size: .; j_call: TRBJ2-7; cdr3_aa: CASSSQGLAGGGEQYF; cdr3_nt: TGTGCCAGCAGCTCCCAGGGACTAGCGGGAGGGGGTGAGCAGTACTTC
d_call: TRBD2; v_call: TRBV15; clone_size: .; j_call: TRBJ2-7; cdr3_aa: CATSSLTSGRDYEQYF; cdr3_nt: TGTGCCACCAGCAGCCTGACTAGCGGGAGGGACTACGAGCAGTACTTC
d_call: TRBD2; v_call: TRBV7-9; clone_size: .; j_call: TRBJ2-3; cdr3_aa: CASSLGSSGLANPDTQYF; cdr3_nt: TGTGCCAGCAGCTTAGGATCTTCGGGACTAGCGAATCCAGATACGCAGTATTTT
d_call: TRBD1; v_call: TRBV6-5; clone_size: .; j_call: TRBJ2-1; cdr3_aa: CASRLRDRLEQFF; cdr3_nt: TGTGCCAGCCGCCTACGGGACAGGCTTGAGCAGTTCTTC
d_call: .; v_call: TRBV6-5; clone_size: once; j_call: TRBJ2-7; cdr3_aa: CASSPLGRIYEQYF; cdr3_nt: TGTGCCAGCAGCCCCCTTGGTAGAATATACGAGCAGTACTTC
d_call: TRBD1; v_call: TRBV19; clone_size: .; j_call: TRBJ2-2; cdr3_aa: CASSSQGASGELFF; cdr3_nt: TGTGCCAGTAGTAGCCAGGGGGCAAGCGGGGAGCTGTTTTTT
d_call: .; v_call: TRBV19; clone_size: .; j_call: TRBJ2-1; cdr3_aa: CASSIQAGTYNEQFF; cdr3_nt: TGTGCCAGTAGTATCCAAGCAGGGACCTACAATGAGCAGTTCTTC
d_call: .; v_call: TRBV7-9; clone_size: .; j_call: TRBJ2-1; cdr3_aa: CASSLKSSYNEQFF; cdr3_nt: TGTGCCAGCAGCCTAAAGAGCTCCTACAATGAGCAGTTCTTC
d_call: .; v_call: TRBV6-1; clone_size: .; j_call: TRBJ2-1; cdr3_aa: CASTSAGGQFF; cdr3_nt: TGTGCCAGCACCTCCGCCGGGGGGCAGTTCTTC
d_call: .; v_call: TRBV7-8; clone_size: once; j_call: TRBJ2-1; cdr3_aa: CASSLVFGEQFF; cdr3_nt: TGTGCCAGCAGCTTAGTTTTCGGGGAGCAGTTCTTC
d_call: TRBD2; v_call: TRBV7-9; clone_size: .; j_call: TRBJ2-1; cdr3_aa: CASSPLAGGYNEQFF; cdr3_nt: TGTGCCAGCAGCCCCTTAGCGGGGGGCTACAATGAGCAGTTCTTC
d_call: TRBD1; v_call: TRBV9; clone_size: .; j_call: TRBJ1-1; cdr3_aa: CASSTRGTQGAEAFF; cdr3_nt: TGTGCCAGCAGCACTAGGGGGACTCAGGGGGCAGAAGCTTTCTTT
d_call: .; v_call: TRBV27; clone_size: once; j_call: TRBJ1-6; cdr3_aa: CASSFTLSSYNSPLHF; cdr3_nt: TGTGCCAGCAGTTTCACCCTAAGCTCCTATAATTCACCCCTCCACTTT
d_call: .; v_call: TRBV10-3; clone_size: .; j_call: TRBJ1-5; cdr3_aa: CAISEDRKGQPQHF; cdr3_nt: TGTGCCATCAGTGAGGACAGGAAGGGTCAGCCCCAGCATTTT
d_call: .; v_call: TRBV6-1; clone_size: .; j_call: TRBJ2-5; cdr3_aa: CASSPRGNTRETQYF; cdr3_nt: TGTGCCAGCTCCCCAAGAGGAAACACACGAGAGACCCAGTACTTC
d_call: TRBD2; v_call: TRBV5-4; clone_size: .; j_call: TRBJ2-7; cdr3_aa: CASSLLGGLAGGPGYEQYF; cdr3_nt: TGTGCCAGCAGCTTGTTGGGCGGGCTAGCGGGAGGGCCGGGCTACGAGCAGTACTTC
d_call: .; v_call: TRBV5-6; clone_size: .; j_call: TRBJ1-4; cdr3_aa: CASSVREKLFF; cdr3_nt: TGTGCCAGCAGCGTTCGGGAGAAACTGTTTTTT
d_call: .; v_call: TRBV27; clone_size: .; j_call: TRBJ2-7; cdr3_aa: CASSLHPAGAYEQYF; cdr3_nt: TGTGCCAGCAGTTTACACCCGGCGGGGGCATACGAGCAGTACTTC
d_call: .; v_call: TRBV10-2; clone_size: few; j_call: TRBJ1-1; cdr3_aa: CASSGQASTEAFF; cdr3_nt: TGCGCCAGCAGTGGACAGGCGAGCACTGAAGCTTTCTTT
d_call: TRBD2; v_call: TRBV7-2; clone_size: .; j_call: TRBJ2-1; cdr3_aa: CASSSGTSMYNEQFF; cdr3_nt: TGTGCCAGCAGCTCCGGGACTAGCATGTACAATGAGCAGTTCTTC
d_call: .; v_call: TRBV29-1; clone_size: .; j_call: TRBJ1-4; cdr3_aa: CSVSNRADNEKLFF; cdr3_nt: TGCAGCGTCTCGAACAGGGCCGACAATGAAAAACTGTTTTTT
d_call: .; v_call: TRBV5-1; clone_size: .; j_call: TRBJ1-1; cdr3_aa: CASRMTGMTEAFF; cdr3_nt: TGCGCCAGCAGGATGACAGGAATGACTGAAGCTTTCTTT
d_call: .; v_call: TRBV30; clone_size: .; j_call: TRBJ1-1; cdr3_aa: CAWSVWTAVYTEAFF; cdr3_nt: TGTGCCTGGAGTGTCTGGACAGCCGTATACACTGAAGCTTTCTTT
d_call: .; v_call: TRBV4-3; clone_size: .; j_call: TRBJ2-7; cdr3_aa: CASSRGGAYYEQYF; cdr3_nt: TGCGCCAGCAGTCGCGGTGGGGCTTACTACGAGCAGTACTTC
d_call: .; v_call: TRBV6-5; clone_size: .; j_call: TRBJ2-7; cdr3_aa: CASSYSAGQVPYEQYF; cdr3_nt: TGTGCCAGCAGTTATTCAGCGGGACAGGTCCCCTACGAGCAGTACTTC
d_call: TRBD2; v_call: TRBV30; clone_size: .; j_call: TRBJ2-7; cdr3_aa: CAWSVGGGRAFYEQYF; cdr3_nt: TGTGCCTGGAGTGTAGGAGGCGGGAGGGCCTTCTACGAGCAGTACTTC
d_call: TRBD1; v_call: TRBV25-1; clone_size: .; j_call: TRBJ2-5; cdr3_aa: CASSGTGSPETQYF; cdr3_nt: TGTGCCAGCAGCGGGACAGGGTCGCCGGAGACCCAGTACTTC
d_call: .; v_call: TRBV4-3; clone_size: .; j_call: TRBJ2-3; cdr3_aa: CASSQEYRSDTQYF; cdr3_nt: TGCGCCAGCAGCCAAGAGTATCGGTCAGATACGCAGTATTTT
d_call: TRBD2; v_call: TRBV5-1; clone_size: .; j_call: TRBJ2-7; cdr3_aa: CASSQNGGAPGAEQYF; cdr3_nt: TGCGCCAGCAGCCAAAACGGGGGGGCCCCAGGGGCCGAGCAGTACTTC
d_call: TRBD2; v_call: TRBV19; clone_size: .; j_call: TRBJ2-2; cdr3_aa: CATGGIAGSTGELFF; cdr3_nt: TGTGCCACCGGGGGGATAGCGGGGTCCACCGGGGAGCTGTTTTTT
d_call: .; v_call: TRBV28; clone_size: .; j_call: TRBJ2-7; cdr3_aa: CASSGDFRGNEQYF; cdr3_nt: TGTGCCAGCAGTGGGGATTTCCGGGGAAACGAGCAGTACTTC
d_call: TRBD2; v_call: TRBV29-1; clone_size: .; j_call: TRBJ2-1; cdr3_aa: CSAAGTSGSPPNEQFF; cdr3_nt: TGCAGCGCCGCCGGGACTAGCGGGAGCCCCCCCAATGAGCAGTTCTTC
d_call: .; v_call: TRBV20-1; clone_size: .; j_call: TRBJ1-2; cdr3_aa: CSARTENGYTF; cdr3_nt: TGCAGTGCTAGAACGGAGAATGGCTACACCTTC
d_call: .; v_call: TRBV19; clone_size: .; j_call: TRBJ2-7; cdr3_aa: CASSATGRDNYEQYF; cdr3_nt: TGTGCCAGTAGTGCAACAGGGAGGGATAACTACGAGCAGTACTTC
d_call: .; v_call: TRBV28; clone_size: .; j_call: TRBJ1-1; cdr3_aa: CAGSLVDRLNTEAFF; cdr3_nt: TGTGCCGGCAGTTTAGTGGACAGATTGAACACTGAAGCTTTCTTT
d_call: TRBD1; v_call: TRBV7-8; clone_size: .; j_call: TRBJ1-3; cdr3_aa: CASSSLTGDSGNTIYF; cdr3_nt: TGTGCCAGCAGCTCGTTAACAGGGGACTCTGGAAACACCATATATTTT
d_call: TRBD1; v_call: TRBV18; clone_size: .; j_call: TRBJ1-4; cdr3_aa: CASSRRQGSANEKLFF; cdr3_nt: TGTGCCAGCTCACGAAGACAGGGAAGTGCTAATGAAAAACTGTTTTTT
d_call: .; v_call: TRBV6-6; clone_size: .; j_call: TRBJ1-5; cdr3_aa: CASSLGLNQPQHF; cdr3_nt: TGTGCCAGCAGTTTGGGCCTCAATCAGCCCCAGCATTTT
d_call: TRBD2; v_call: TRBV5-1; clone_size: once; j_call: TRBJ2-1; cdr3_aa: CASSLETSGRGNEQFF; cdr3_nt: TGCGCCAGCAGCTTGGAGACTAGCGGGAGGGGAAATGAGCAGTTCTTC
d_call: .; v_call: TRBV28; clone_size: .; j_call: TRBJ1-1; cdr3_aa: CASLGGAEGTEAFF; cdr3_nt: TGTGCCAGCCTCGGGGGGGCAGAGGGCACTGAAGCTTTCTTT
d_call: TRBD1; v_call: TRBV19; clone_size: .; j_call: TRBJ2-3; cdr3_aa: CASTRQGFADTQYF; cdr3_nt: TGTGCCAGTACTCGACAGGGTTTTGCAGATACGCAGTATTTT
d_call: .; v_call: TRBV6-4; clone_size: once; j_call: TRBJ1-2; cdr3_aa: CASSETGPYGYTF; cdr3_nt: TGTGCCAGCAGTGAGACAGGTCCCTATGGCTACACCTTC
d_call: TRBD1; v_call: TRBV9; clone_size: .; j_call: TRBJ1-1; cdr3_aa: CASSPRDSLSEAFF; cdr3_nt: TGTGCCAGCAGCCCAAGGGACAGCCTTTCTGAAGCTTTCTTT
d_call: TRBD2; v_call: TRBV7-9; clone_size: .; j_call: TRBJ2-3; cdr3_aa: CASSLGLAADTDTQYF; cdr3_nt: TGTGCCAGCAGCTTAGGGCTAGCGGCGGACACAGATACGCAGTATTTT
d_call: .; v_call: TRBV19; clone_size: once; j_call: TRBJ2-5; cdr3_aa: CASSISRGVQETQYF; cdr3_nt: TGTGCCAGTAGTATCTCCAGGGGAGTACAAGAGACCCAGTACTTC